Shown below are 13 T cell receptor beta chains from a single sample sequenced in a study of cytomegalovirus exposure and HLA in healthy donors. Only in-frame clones appear in the TCRdb table, and some are missing; sequencing was by immunoSEQ multiplex PCR. The sample comprises more than 200,000 clones, more than 85% of which are singletons, and 12% rests with the top ten. Sequenced: PBMCs. The source of these receptors is a man in his late teens or twenties in good health and CMV-seropositive.

This chain connects TRBV15 to TRBJ2-2; D remains unclear. V lost 8 bases and J lost 7, with 17 bases in between. Per the germline V gene, CDR1 is LNHNV and CDR2 is YYDKDF (reference sequence). The CDR3 runs to 14 residues. DNA of the CDR3: TGTGCCACCCTGCTTCCGGTACGAGGCGGGGAGCTGTTTTTT. Amino acid sequence: CATLLPVRGGELFF.

The genes are TRBV5-1 and TRBJ1-2; TRBD1 is a possible D gene (5 bases). Trimming removed 2 bases at V and 8 bases at J, with 16 bases between. The CDR3 runs 14 residues. Looked up from germline, CDR1 is SGHRS and CDR2 is YFSETQ. CDR3 sequence: CASSFNGASGGYTF. The DNA of the CDR3 is TGCGCCAGCAGCTTTAACGGGGCCTCGGGGGGCTACACCTTC.

Turning to this clone: The germline gene is not matched at one end of the junction; a read error may be the cause. The chain carries TRBV29-1 and TRBJ2-7, with 8 bases aligning to TRBD2. Per the germline V gene, CDR1 is SQVTM and CDR2 is ANQGSEA. This CDR3 has 17 amino acids. The CDR3 spells CSVVLYIRLASSYGQYF. In DNA form, the CDR3 reads TGCAGCGTTGTTCTATATATACGACTAGCGAGCTCCTACGGGCAGTACTTC.

V and J are TRBV7-9 and TRBJ2-1, with 9 bases that match TRBD1. Germline V gene data show CDR1 as SEHNR and CDR2 as FQNEAQ (reference sequence). The CDR3 length is 15 residues. V lost 3 bases to trimming and J lost 7 bases; unmatched junction nucleotides: 7. CDR3 coding DNA: TGTGCCAGCAGCTTGGGCGTGGGACAGGGAAATGAGCAGTTCTTC. Translating gives CASSLGVGQGNEQFF.

The chain carries TRBV6-5 and TRBJ2-7; D is possibly TRBD1 (6 bases). Germline V gives CDR1 MNHEY, CDR2 SVGAGI. The CDR3 totals 14 residues. With 2 bases removed from V and 6 bases from J, the gap between germline ends came to 14 bases. CDR3: CASSYLQGGGEQYF. The CDR3 DNA is TGTGCCAGCAGTTACCTTCAAGGGGGTGGCGAGCAGTACTTC.

This clone came up a few times. V is TRBV6-5 and J is TRBJ2-2, with 8 bases identical to TRBD1. The V and J ends lost 5 bases and 6 bases, in that order; junction bases with no gene match: 8. Germline V gives CDR1 MNHEY, CDR2 SVGAGI. The CDR3 has 15 residues. The chain's CDR3 is CASSPPGQEAGELFF. The CDR3 DNA reads TGTGCCAGCAGTCCTCCGGGACAGGAGGCCGGGGAGCTGTTTTTT.

The chain recombines TRBV18 with TRBJ2-7; D remains unclear. V lost 3 bases and J lost 0, with 9 bases in between. CDR3 size: 14 residues. CDR1 KGHSH and CDR2 LQKENI come from the germline V gene. CDR3 sequence (DNA): TGTGCCAGCTCACCGGGCCTGAGCTCCTACGAGCAGTACTTC. Translated: CASSPGLSSYEQYF.

The chain recombines TRBV4-1 with TRBJ2-7; 9 bases are shared with TRBD2. CDR3 size: 16 residues. Germline lookup yields CDR1 MGHRA and CDR2 YSYEKL. The junction had 10 bases not matched to a gene; V was cut back by 4 bases and J by 3 bases. CDR3 residues: CASSRGVAGAVYEQYF. As DNA, the CDR3 is TGCGCCAGCAGCCGCGGAGTAGCGGGAGCCGTCTACGAGCAGTACTTC.

V gene TRBV18 combines with J gene TRBJ2-1, with 7 bases that match TRBD2. Germline CDR1 reads KGHSH; CDR2 reads LQKENI. The CDR3 loop spans 16 amino acids. With 3 bases clipped from V and 4 bases from J, the junction kept 9 bases outside the gene matches. The CDR3, as DNA: TGTGCCAGCTCACCTCAATACGCGGGAGATTACAATGAGCAGTTCTTC. Translated, it gives CASSPQYAGDYNEQFF.

A single count supports this clone. This CDR3 is CASSQVFGGAYPYEQYF. The CDR3 bases are TGTGCCAGCAGCCAAGTATTCGGCGGAGCCTACCCTTACGAGCAGTACTTC. V gene TRBV14 combines with J gene TRBJ2-7; D unclear. Deletions cut 1 base from V and 4 bases from J, with 20 bases between. The germline gives CDR1 SGHDN, CDR2 FVKESK. The CDR3 is 17 amino acids. The whole variable domain, filled in from reference TRBV14 and TRBJ2-7, reads EAGVTQFPSHSVIEKGQTVTLRCDPISGHDNLYWYRRVMGKEIKFLLHFVKESKQDESGMPNNRFLAERTGGTYSTLKVQPAELEDSGVYFCASSQVFGGAYPYEQYFGPGTRLTVT.

CDR3 region: CASSRGQGNQPQHF. The CDR3 region has the DNA TGTGCCAGCAGCCGGGGACAGGGCAATCAGCCCCAGCATTTT. The chain is built from TRBV5-8 and TRBJ1-5, with 8 bases lining up with TRBD1. The CDR3 length is 14 residues. V was pared by 4 bases and J by 2 bases, with 2 bases of the junction left unmatched. The germline V gene encodes CDR1 SGHTS and CDR2 YDEGEE. The whole variable domain, remainder taken from reference TRBV5-8 and TRBJ1-5, is EAGVTQSPTHLIKTRGQQATLRCSPISGHTSVYWYQQALGLGLQFLLWYDEGEERNRGNFPPRFSGRQFPNYSSELNVNALELEDSALYLCASSRGQGNQPQHFGDGTRLSIL.

This chain links TRBV19 with TRBJ1-2; D ambiguous. The CDR3 totals 13 residues. Germline loops: CDR1 LNHDA, CDR2 SQIVND (reference sequence). Trimming pared 3 bases from V and 3 bases from J, leaving 8 bases between. DNA for the CDR3: TGTGCCAGTAGTATTATTCCGGACTATGGCTACACCTTC. Translating it yields CASSIIPDYGYTF.

The genes are TRBV27 and TRBJ2-7; D gene unclear. Looked up from germline, CDR1 is MNHEY and CDR2 is SMNVEV (reference sequence). The CDR3 has 13 amino acids. Trimming took off 5 bases at V and 3 bases at J, with 11 bases between the two ends. The chain's CDR3 is CASSLSTLYEQYF. The CDR3 DNA reads TGTGCCAGCAGTCTGTCGACTCTCTACGAGCAGTACTTC.